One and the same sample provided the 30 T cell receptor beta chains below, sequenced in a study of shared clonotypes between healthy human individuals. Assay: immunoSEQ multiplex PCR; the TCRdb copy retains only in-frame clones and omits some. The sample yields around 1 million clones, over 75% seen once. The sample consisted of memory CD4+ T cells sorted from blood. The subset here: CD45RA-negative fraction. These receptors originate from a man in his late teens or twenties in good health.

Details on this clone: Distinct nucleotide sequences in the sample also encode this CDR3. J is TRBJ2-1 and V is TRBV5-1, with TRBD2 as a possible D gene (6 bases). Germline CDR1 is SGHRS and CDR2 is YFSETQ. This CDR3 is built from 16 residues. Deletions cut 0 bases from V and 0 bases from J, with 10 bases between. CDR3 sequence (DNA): TGCGCCAGCAGCTTGGTCAGTAGCGGCTCCTACAATGAGCAGTTCTTC. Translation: CASSLVSSGSYNEQFF. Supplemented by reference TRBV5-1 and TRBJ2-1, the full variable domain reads KAGVTQTPRYLIKTRGQQVTLSCSPISGHRSVSWYQQTPGQGLQFLFEYFSETQRNKGNFPGRFSGRQFSNSRSEMNVSTLELGDSALYLCASSLVSSGSYNEQFFGPGTRLTVL.

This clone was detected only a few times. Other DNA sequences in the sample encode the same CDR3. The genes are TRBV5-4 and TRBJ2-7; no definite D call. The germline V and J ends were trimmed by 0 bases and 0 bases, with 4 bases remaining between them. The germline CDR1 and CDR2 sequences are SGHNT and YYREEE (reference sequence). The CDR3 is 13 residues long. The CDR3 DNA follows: TGTGCCAGCAGCTTGGTCCCCTCCTACGAGCAGTACTTC. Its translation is CASSLVPSYEQYF.

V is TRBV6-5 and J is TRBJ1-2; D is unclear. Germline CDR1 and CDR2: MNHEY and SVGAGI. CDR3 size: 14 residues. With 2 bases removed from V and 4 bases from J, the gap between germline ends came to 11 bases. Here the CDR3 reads CASSYAGSSYGYTF. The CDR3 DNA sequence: TGTGCCAGCAGTTACGCCGGGTCTTCCTATGGCTACACCTTC.

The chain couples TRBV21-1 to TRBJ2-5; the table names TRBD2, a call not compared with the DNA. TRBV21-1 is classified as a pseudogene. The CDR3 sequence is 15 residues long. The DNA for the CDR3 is TGTGCCAGCAGCAAAGGCAAGGAGAGCCAAGAGACCCAGTACTTC. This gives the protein CASSKGKESQETQYF.

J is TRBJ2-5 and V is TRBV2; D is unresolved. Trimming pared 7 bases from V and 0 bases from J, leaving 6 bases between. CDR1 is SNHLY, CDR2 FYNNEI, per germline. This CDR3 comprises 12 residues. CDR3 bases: TGTGCCAGCAAATGGGACCAAGAGACCCAGTACTTC. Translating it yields CASKWDQETQYF.

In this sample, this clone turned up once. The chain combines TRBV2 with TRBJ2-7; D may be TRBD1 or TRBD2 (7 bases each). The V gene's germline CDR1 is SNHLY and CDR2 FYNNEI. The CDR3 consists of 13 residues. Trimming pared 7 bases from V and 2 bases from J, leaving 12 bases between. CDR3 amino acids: CASIRGRAYEQYF. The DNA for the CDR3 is TGTGCCAGCATCAGGGGGAGGGCCTACGAGCAGTACTTC.

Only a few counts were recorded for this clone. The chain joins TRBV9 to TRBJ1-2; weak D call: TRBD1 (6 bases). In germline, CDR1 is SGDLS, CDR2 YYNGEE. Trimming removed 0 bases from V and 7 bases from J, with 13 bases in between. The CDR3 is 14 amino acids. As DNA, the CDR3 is TGTGCCAGCAGCGTAGTCGGGGGCATGGGTGGCTACACCTTC. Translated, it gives CASSVVGGMGGYTF. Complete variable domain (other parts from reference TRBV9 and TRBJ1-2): DSGVTQTPKHLITATGQRVTLRCSPRSGDLSVYWYQQSLDQGLQFLIQYYNGEERAKGNILERFSAQQFPDLHSELNLSSLELGDSALYFCASSVVGGMGGYTFGSGTRLTVV.

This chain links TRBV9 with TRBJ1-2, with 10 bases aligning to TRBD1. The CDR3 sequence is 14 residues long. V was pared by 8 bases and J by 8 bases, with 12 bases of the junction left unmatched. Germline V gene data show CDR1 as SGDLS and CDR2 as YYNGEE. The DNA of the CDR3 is TGTGCCAGTTCTTTGGGGACAGGGGATTTCGGCTACACCTTC. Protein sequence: CASSLGTGDFGYTF.

The CDR3 bases are TGCGCCAGCAGCTATTCGGGAGGGACAGGGGACGAGCAGTACTTC. Its translation: CASSYSGGTGDEQYF. The chain is built from TRBV5-1 and TRBJ2-7; 10 nucleotides align to TRBD1. CDR1 is SGHRS and CDR2 is YFSETQ in the germline V gene. V was clipped by 3 bases and J by 5 bases; unmatched bases: 8. The CDR3 extends over 15 amino acids.

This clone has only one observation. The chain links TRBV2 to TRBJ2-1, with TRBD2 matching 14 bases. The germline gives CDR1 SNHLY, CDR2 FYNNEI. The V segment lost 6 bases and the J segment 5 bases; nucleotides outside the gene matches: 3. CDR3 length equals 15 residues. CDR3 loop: CASRGLAGVNNEQFF. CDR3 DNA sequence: TGTGCCAGCAGGGGACTAGCGGGGGTAAACAATGAGCAGTTCTTC.

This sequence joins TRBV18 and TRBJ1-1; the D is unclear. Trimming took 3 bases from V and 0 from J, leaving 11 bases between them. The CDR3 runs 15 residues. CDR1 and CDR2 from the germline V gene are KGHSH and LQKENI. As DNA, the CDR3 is TGTGCCAGCTCACCCCCCCAGACCATGAACACTGAAGCTTTCTTT. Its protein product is CASSPPQTMNTEAFF.

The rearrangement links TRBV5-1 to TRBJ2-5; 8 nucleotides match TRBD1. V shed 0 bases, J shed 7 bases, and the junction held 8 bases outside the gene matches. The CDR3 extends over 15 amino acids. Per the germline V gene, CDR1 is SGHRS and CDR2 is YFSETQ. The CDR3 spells CASSLGTGSEGTQYF. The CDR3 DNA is TGCGCCAGCAGCTTGGGGACAGGGAGTGAGGGGACCCAGTACTTC.

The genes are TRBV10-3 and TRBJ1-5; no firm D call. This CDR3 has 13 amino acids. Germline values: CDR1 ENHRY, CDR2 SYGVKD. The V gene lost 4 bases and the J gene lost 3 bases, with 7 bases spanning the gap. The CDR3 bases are TGTGCCATCAGTGTGGCGGTCAATCAGCCCCAGCATTTT. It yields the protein CAISVAVNQPQHF.

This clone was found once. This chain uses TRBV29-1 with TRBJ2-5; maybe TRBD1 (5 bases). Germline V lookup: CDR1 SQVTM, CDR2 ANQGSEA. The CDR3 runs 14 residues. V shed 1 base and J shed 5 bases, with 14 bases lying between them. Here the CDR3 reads CSVEGRVSVETQYF. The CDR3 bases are TGCAGCGTTGAAGGCAGGGTTAGTGTCGAGACCCAGTACTTC.

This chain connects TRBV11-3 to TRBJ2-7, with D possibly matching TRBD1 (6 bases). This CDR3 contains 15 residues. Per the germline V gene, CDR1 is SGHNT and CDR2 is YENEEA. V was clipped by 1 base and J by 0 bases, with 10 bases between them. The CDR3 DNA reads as TGTGCCAGCAGCTTAGGTCGGGGACACTCCTACGAGCAGTACTTC. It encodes CASSLGRGHSYEQYF.

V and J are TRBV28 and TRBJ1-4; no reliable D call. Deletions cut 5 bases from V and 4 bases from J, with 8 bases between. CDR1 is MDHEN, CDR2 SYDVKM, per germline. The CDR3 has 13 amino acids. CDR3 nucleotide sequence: TGTGCCAGCAGTGTAACAAATAATGAAAAACTGTTTTTT. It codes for CASSVTNNEKLFF. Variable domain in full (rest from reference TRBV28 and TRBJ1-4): DVKVTQSSRYLVKRTGEKVFLECVQDMDHENMFWYRQDPGLGLRLIYFSYDVKMKEKGDIPEGYSVSREKKERFSLILESASTNQTSMYLCASSVTNNEKLFFGSGTQLSVL.

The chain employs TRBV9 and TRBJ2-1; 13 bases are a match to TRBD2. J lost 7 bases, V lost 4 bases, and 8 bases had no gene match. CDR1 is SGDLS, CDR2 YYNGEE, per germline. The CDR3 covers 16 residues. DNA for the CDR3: TGTGCCAGCAGCCTGCCCGGGACTAGCGGGAAAAATGAGCAGTTCTTC. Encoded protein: CASSLPGTSGKNEQFF.

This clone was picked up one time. The CDR3 loop is CASSVSGTGTQKLFF. The CDR3 DNA is TGTGCCAGCAGCGTTTCCGGGACAGGGACCCAGAAACTGTTTTTT. The rearrangement uses TRBV7-3 and TRBJ1-4, with TRBD1 matching over 9 bases. V dropped 5 bases and J dropped 11; count of bases not matched to a gene: 12. Germline V CDR1 and CDR2: SGHTA, FQGTGA. The CDR3 spans 15 residues.

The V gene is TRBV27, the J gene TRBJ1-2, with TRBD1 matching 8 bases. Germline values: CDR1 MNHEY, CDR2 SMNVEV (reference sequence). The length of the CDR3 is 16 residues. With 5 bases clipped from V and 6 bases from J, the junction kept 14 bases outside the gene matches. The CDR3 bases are TGTGCCAGCAGTCATTTTACGACAGGGGACTTAAATGGCTACACCTTC. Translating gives CASSHFTTGDLNGYTF.

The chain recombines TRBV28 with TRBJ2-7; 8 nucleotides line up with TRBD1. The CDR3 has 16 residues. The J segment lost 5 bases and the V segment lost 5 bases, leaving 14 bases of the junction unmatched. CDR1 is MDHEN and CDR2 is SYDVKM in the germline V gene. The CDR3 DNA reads TGTGCCAGCAGTCTACCGGTGACAGGGGACGCCGACGAGCAGTACTTC. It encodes CASSLPVTGDADEQYF.

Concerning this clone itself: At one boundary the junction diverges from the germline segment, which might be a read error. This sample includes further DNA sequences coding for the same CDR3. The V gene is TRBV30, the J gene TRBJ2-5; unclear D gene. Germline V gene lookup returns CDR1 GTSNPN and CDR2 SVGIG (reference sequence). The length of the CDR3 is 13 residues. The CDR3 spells CAWSPGRQETQYF. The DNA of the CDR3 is TGCGCCTGGAGTCCAGGCCGGCAAGAGACCCAGTACTTC.

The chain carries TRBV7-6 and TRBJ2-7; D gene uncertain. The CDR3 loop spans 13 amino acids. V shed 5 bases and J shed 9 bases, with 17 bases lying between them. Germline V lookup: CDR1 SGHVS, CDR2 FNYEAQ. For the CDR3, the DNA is TGTGCCAGCAGCGATAGACTGACCACGGGGCAGTACTTC. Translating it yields CASSDRLTTGQYF.

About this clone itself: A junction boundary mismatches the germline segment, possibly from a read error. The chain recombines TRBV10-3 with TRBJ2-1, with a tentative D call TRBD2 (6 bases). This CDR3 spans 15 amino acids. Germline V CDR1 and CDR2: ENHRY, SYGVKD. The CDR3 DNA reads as TGTGCCATCAGTGAGCAATGGCCTCCGGGAGAGGGGTTCCTCTTC. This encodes CAISEQWPPGEGFLF.

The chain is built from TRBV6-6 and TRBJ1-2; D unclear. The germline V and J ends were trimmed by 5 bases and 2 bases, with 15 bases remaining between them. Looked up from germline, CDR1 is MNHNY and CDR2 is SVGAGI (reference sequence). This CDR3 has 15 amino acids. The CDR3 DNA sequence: TGTGCCAGCAGTACTCGACAAATCTTGAACTATGGCTACACCTTC. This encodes CASSTRQILNYGYTF.

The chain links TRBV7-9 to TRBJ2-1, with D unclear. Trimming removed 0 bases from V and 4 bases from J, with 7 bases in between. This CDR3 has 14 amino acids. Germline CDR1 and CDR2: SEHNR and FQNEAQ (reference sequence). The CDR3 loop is CASSLASTYNEQFF. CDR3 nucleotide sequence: TGTGCCAGCAGCTTAGCTAGCACGTACAATGAGCAGTTCTTC. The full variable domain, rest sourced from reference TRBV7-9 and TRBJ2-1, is DTGVSQNPRHKITKRGQNVTFRCDPISEHNRLYWYRQTLGQGPEFLTYFQNEAQLEKSRLLSDRFSAERPKGSFSTLEIQRTEQGDSAMYLCASSLASTYNEQFFGPGTRLTVL.

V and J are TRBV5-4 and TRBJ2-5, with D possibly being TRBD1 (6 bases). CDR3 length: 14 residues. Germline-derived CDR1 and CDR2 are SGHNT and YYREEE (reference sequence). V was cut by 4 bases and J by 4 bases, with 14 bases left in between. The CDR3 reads CASSLTGPGETQYF. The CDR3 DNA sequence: TGTGCCAGCAGCCTGACAGGCCCCGGAGAGACCCAGTACTTC.

The CDR3 DNA is TGCAGCGTATTGAAGCGGAATACGCAGTATTTT. Its translation is CSVLKRNTQYF. The chain combines TRBV29-1 with TRBJ2-3; maybe TRBD2 (5 bases). The V gene's germline CDR1 is SQVTM and CDR2 ANQGSEA. This CDR3 is built from 11 residues. V shed 6 bases and J shed 7 bases, with 11 bases lying between them.

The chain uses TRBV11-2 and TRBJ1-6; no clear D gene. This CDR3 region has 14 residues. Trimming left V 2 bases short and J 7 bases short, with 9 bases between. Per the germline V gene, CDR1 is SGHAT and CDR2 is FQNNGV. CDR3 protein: CASSLSISNSPLHF. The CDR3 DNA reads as TGTGCCAGCAGCTTATCCATATCGAATTCACCCCTCCACTTT.

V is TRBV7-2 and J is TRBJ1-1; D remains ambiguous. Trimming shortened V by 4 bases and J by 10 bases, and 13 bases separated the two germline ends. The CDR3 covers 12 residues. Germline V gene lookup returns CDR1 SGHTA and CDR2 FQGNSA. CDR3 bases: TGTGCCAGCAGCTCCGACCGGGGAAGAGCTTTCTTT. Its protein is CASSSDRGRAFF.

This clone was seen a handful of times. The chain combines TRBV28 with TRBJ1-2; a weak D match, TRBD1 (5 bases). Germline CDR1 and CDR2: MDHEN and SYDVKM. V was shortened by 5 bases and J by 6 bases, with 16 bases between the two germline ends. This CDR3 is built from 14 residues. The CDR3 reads CASSPRGPEDGYTF. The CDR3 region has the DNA TGTGCCAGCAGTCCCCGGGGACCAGAGGATGGCTACACCTTC.